Detailed here is one T cell receptor beta chain. This specimen belongs to a study of shared clonotypes between healthy human individuals. Positive CCR7 selection of CD45RO-negative cells yielded the naive CD8 cells, and terminally differentiated effector memory CD45RA+ cells were excluded. Libraries were prepared by immunoSEQ multiplex PCR; TCRdb keeps only in-frame clonotypes and omits some of them. Of some 2,000,000 clones in the sample, roughly 94% were seen once. The CDR3 totals 16 residues. The ends were cut back, 6 bases at V and 1 base at J, with 17 bases in the middle. Germline assignment: CDR1 WSHSY and CDR2 SAAADI.

Specimen: naive CD8+ T cells sorted from blood. The clonotype originates from a man in his late teens or twenties in good health. This sequence joins TRBV10-2 and TRBJ2-3; D possibly uses TRBD1 or TRBD2 (6 bases each). Written as DNA, the CDR3 is TGCGCCAGCAGCTACCAAGGGGGGTGGGGCACAGATACGCAGTATTTT. Residues: CASSYQGGWGTDTQYF.